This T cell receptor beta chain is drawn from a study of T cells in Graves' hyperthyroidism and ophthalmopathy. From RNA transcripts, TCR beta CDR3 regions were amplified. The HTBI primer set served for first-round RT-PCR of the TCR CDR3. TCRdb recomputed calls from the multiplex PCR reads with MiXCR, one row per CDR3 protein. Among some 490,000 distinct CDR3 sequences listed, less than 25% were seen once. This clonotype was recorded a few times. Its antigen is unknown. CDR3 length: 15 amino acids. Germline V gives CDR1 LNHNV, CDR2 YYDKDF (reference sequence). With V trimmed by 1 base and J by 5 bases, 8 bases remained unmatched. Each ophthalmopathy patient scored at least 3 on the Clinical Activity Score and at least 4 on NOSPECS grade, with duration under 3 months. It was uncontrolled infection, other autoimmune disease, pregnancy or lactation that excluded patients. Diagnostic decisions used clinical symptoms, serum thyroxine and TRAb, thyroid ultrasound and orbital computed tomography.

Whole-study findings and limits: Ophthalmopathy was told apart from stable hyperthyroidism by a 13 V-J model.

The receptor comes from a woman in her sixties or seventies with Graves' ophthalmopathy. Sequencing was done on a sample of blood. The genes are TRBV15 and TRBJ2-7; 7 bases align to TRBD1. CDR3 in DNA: TGTGCCACCAGCAGAGCGGGACAGTTAGTCAACGAGCAGTACTTC. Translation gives CATSRAGQLVNEQYF.